This TCR beta chain was sequenced in a study of blood T cell repertoires in COVID-19. Looking at the study overall: Spain, Italy and the United States supplied samples that represented acute and convalescent COVID-19. T cells, B-cell-depleted T cells, or PBMCs provided the cDNA or gDNA that served as material.

About this clone itself: At the DNA level, this CDR3 is encoded by other sequences in the same sample as well.

Original handling: The authors estimated nucleated cell counts from reference gene primer amplification. The table came from immunoSEQ multiplex PCR; TCRdb's copy has only in-frame clones and leaves some out. The V and J calls and the clone size are those of that table, but D and trimming were determined from the DNA. Among about 97,000 clones listed, over 75% were seen once. Germline lookup yields CDR1 KGHSH and CDR2 LQKENI. With 6 bases removed from V and 4 bases from J, the gap between germline ends came to 10 bases. The CDR3 is 12 residues long. The receptor was isolated from a human donor in a cohort sampled during active COVID-19. Material: peripheral blood. The V and J genes are TRBV18 and TRBJ2-7, with D uncertain. This chain's CDR3 is CASSPDSYEQYF. As DNA, the CDR3 is TGTGCCAGCTCCCCAGACTCTTACGAGCAGTACTTC.